This record covers a single T cell receptor (beta chain). Alongside a J-beta primer mix, a sample-barcoded 5' primer served in a second PCR lasting roughly 6 to 11 cycles. MiXCR, run by TCRdb on the 5' RACE reads, gives a single entry per CDR3 protein. The sample holds about 1.4 million distinct CDR3 sequences, roughly 59% seen once. The CDR3 is 16 amino acids. J gave up 2 bases and V 0 bases, and 4 bases lay outside the gene matches. CDR1 and CDR2 (germline): LGHDT, YNNKEL (reference sequence). These data come from a study of blood T cells in healthy people across ages. Drawing of peripheral blood yielded about 10 milliliters from each donor.

Sequenced sample: blood. The gene calls are TRBV3-1 and TRBJ2-3, with TRBD2 identical over 8 bases. The origin of this receptor is a man younger than 35 in good health. DNA of the CDR3: TGTGCCAGCAGCCAAGATGTAGCGGGGTACACAGATACGCAGTATTTT. Its protein product is CASSQDVAGYTDTQYF.